This T cell receptor (beta chain) was observed in a study of post-analysis software for immune sequencing data. General study findings and limits: F measure showed strong co-clustering of same-batch samples. Comparison of patients with controls showed roughly five TRBV segments more frequent in patients, TRBV5-6, TRBV5-1 and TRBV20-1 among them.

Points on this clonotype: What it binds is unknown.

TCR beta cDNA libraries had unique molecular identifiers. TCRdb re-called the PCR reads through MiXCR, storing one row per CDR3 protein. The data show roughly 870,000 distinct CDR3 sequences, with about 50% seen just once and roughly 4.4% held by the top ten. Between the trimmed V and J ends, which lost 5 bases and 0 bases, there was a span of 9 bases. The germline gives CDR1 SQVTM, CDR2 ANQGSEA. The length of the CDR3 is 13 residues. This TCR came from a girl aged 5-17 years with multiple sclerosis. The sample comprised blood. The chain uses TRBV29-1 and TRBJ2-3, with no clear D. The CDR3 nucleotides are TGCAGCGTTTATACAGTTAGCACAGATACGCAGTATTTT. It is translated as CSVYTVSTDTQYF.